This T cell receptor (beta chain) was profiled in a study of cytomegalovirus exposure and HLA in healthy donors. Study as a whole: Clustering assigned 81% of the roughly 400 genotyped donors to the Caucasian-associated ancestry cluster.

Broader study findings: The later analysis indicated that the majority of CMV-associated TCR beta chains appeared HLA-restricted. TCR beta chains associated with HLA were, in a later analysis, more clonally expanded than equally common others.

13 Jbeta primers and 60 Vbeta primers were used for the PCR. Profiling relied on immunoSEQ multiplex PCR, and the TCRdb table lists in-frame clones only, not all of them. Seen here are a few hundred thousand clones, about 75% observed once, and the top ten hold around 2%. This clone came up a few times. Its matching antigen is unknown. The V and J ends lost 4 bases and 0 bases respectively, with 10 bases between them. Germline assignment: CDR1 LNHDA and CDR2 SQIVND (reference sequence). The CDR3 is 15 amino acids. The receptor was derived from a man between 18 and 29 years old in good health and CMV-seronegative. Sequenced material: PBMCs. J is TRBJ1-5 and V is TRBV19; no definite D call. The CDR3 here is CASSTGGYSNQPQHF. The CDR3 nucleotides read TGTGCCAGTAGTACAGGAGGTTATAGCAATCAGCCCCAGCATTTT.